The following is a T cell receptor beta chain sequence with its context. Its antigen is as yet unknown. This sample was taken from a study of T cells after yellow fever vaccination. Broader study findings: Contamination by abundant bulk-population clonotypes could be present in FACS-sorted repertoires. Post-booster reappearance was seen for most primary-vaccination clones (around 96% CD4, 85% to 90% CD8).

TCRdb analysed the 5' RACE reads with MiXCR anew, one entry per CDR3 protein. The repertoire holds fewer than 400,000 distinct CDR3 sequences, with about 6% as singletons. CDR1 is MNHEY and CDR2 is SMNVEV in the germline V gene (reference sequence). The CDR3 is 16 residues long. Between the trimmed V and J ends, which lost 3 bases and 5 bases, there was a span of 19 bases. V is TRBV27 and J is TRBJ2-5, with D perhaps TRBD2 (6 bases). The sequence was collected from a man aged 25 to 40 who received the YFV17D yellow fever vaccine. Material: PBMCs, obtained 5 days after the yellow fever booster vaccination. The CDR3 nucleotides are TGTGCCAGCAGTTTGAGGCGGGATGCTTCTTGGGAGACCCAGTACTTC. Translated: CASSLRRDASWETQYF.